These T cell receptor beta chains were read from a single sample in a study of identical twins. One entry per CDR3 protein, called by TCRdb with MiXCR from the 5' RACE reads. This repertoire shows 200,000 to 300,000 distinct CDR3 sequences, over 9.5% found once; its top ten account for roughly 10%. Sequenced input: memory T cells sorted from blood. Every receptor here comes from a man in his fifties in good health. CDR3s include the opening cysteine and the closing phenylalanine or tryptophan. A D gene is named only where the DNA matches it firmly. Only some rows state a clone size, as once, few, many or a class for expanded clones.

D gene	V gene	CDR3 length	J gene	clone size	CDR3 protein	CDR3 DNA
-	TRBV5-6	16	TRBJ1-1	few	CASSAGSWYGDTEAFF	TGTGCCAGCAGCGCTGGCTCCTGGTACGGGGACACTGAAGCTTTCTTT
TRBD2	TRBV3-1	14	TRBJ2-7	many	CASSQTGGSYEQYF	TGTGCCAGCAGCCAGACGGGAGGATCGTACGAGCAGTACTTC
-	TRBV7-2	12	TRBJ2-4	-	CASSIGGGIQYF	TGTGCCAGCTCAATCGGGGGTGGCATTCAGTACTTC
-	TRBV4-2	12	TRBJ2-7	many	CASSRENYEQYF	TGTGCCAGCAGCCGTGAGAACTACGAGCAGTACTTC
TRBD1	TRBV7-9	15	TRBJ1-4	-	CASSLSTGGREKLFF	TGTGCCAGCAGCTTATCGACAGGGGGAAGGGAAAAACTGTTTTTT
-	TRBV10-3	14	TRBJ2-2	few	CAIRGDVSTGELFF	TGTGCCATCAGGGGGGATGTCAGCACCGGGGAGCTGTTTTTT
TRBD2	TRBV2	16	TRBJ2-1	many	CASSELGLAVGNEQFF	TGTGCCAGCAGTGAATTGGGTCTAGCGGTGGGCAATGAGCAGTTCTTC
-	TRBV15	13	TRBJ2-3	-	CATSRDHADTQYF	TGTGCCACCAGCAGAGATCACGCGGATACGCAGTATTTT
-	TRBV5-1	16	TRBJ2-3	few	CASSTGGQASTDTQYF	TGCGCCAGCAGCACCGGCGGGCAAGCTAGCACAGATACGCAGTATTTT
TRBD2	TRBV10-3	14	TRBJ2-2	-	CAISGLGRTGELFF	TGTGCCATATCGGGACTAGGGAGGACCGGGGAGCTGTTTTTT
TRBD1	TRBV4-3	15	TRBJ1-6	many	CASSQGENRGSPLHF	TGCGCCAGCAGCCAAGGTGAAAACAGGGGGTCACCCCTCCACTTT
TRBD1	TRBV15	16	TRBJ2-4	few	CATSTTWTGKKTFQYF	TGTGCCACCAGCACCACCTGGACAGGGAAGAAAACATTTCAGTACTTC
TRBD2	TRBV4-1	17	TRBJ2-1	-	CASSQDFSRGAYNEQFF	TGCGCCAGCAGCCAAGATTTCTCGCGGGGGGCTTACAATGAGCAGTTCTTC
-	TRBV10-3	15	TRBJ2-3	many	CAISEVAARADTQYF	TGTGCCATCAGTGAGGTAGCGGCTCGGGCAGATACGCAGTATTTT
-	TRBV4-2	15	TRBJ1-6	many	CASSQDPGVNSPLHF	TGTGCCAGCAGCCAAGATCCAGGGGTAAATTCACCCCTCCACTTT
TRBD2	TRBV27	14	TRBJ2-7	-	CASADLAGSYELYF	TGTGCCAGCGCCGACCTAGCGGGCTCCTACGAGCTGTACTTC
-	TRBV25-1	16	TRBJ2-7	many	CASSGTGIRGNYEQYF	TGTGCCAGCAGTGGCACCGGGATAAGGGGAAATTACGAGCAGTACTTC
-	TRBV11-2	16	TRBJ2-1	many	CASQTGGASSPNEQFF	TGTGCCAGCCAAACCGGAGGGGCTAGCTCACCCAATGAGCAGTTCTTC
TRBD1	TRBV28	15	TRBJ2-3	-	CASSLTGGVTDTQYF	TGTGCCAGCAGCCTAACAGGGGGCGTCACAGATACGCAGTATTTT
-	TRBV2	13	TRBJ2-7	few	CASSESGAYEQYF	TGTGCCAGCAGTGAGAGTGGGGCCTACGAGCAGTACTTC
-	TRBV6-2/TRBV6-3	14	TRBJ2-3	many	CASRPGTGDVTQYF	TGTGCCAGCAGACCGGGGACTGGGGATGTTACGCAGTATTTT
-	TRBV11-2	15	TRBJ2-5	many	CASSLDPRFQETQYF	TGTGCCAGCAGCTTAGATCCACGATTCCAAGAGACCCAGTACTTC
-	TRBV12-3/TRBV12-4	17	TRBJ2-6	-	CASSFVTGGSGANVLTF	TGTGCCAGCAGTTTCGTGACAGGTGGGTCTGGGGCCAACGTCCTGACTTTC
-	TRBV7-2	13	TRBJ1-1	many	CASSLNDISEAFF	TGTGCCAGCAGCTTAAACGATATTTCTGAAGCTTTCTTT
-	TRBV20-1	14	TRBJ2-3	-	CSALASWGADTQYF	TGCAGTGCTTTGGCTAGCTGGGGCGCAGATACGCAGTATTTT
TRBD1	TRBV9	15	TRBJ2-5	-	CASSVRQGGVETQYF	TGTGCCAGCAGCGTACGACAGGGGGGGGTAGAGACCCAGTACTTC
-	TRBV5-4	16	TRBJ2-1	many	CASRSGDKGYYNEQFF	TGTGCCAGCAGATCGGGGGACAAAGGGTACTACAATGAGCAGTTCTTC
TRBD1	TRBV7-2	13	TRBJ1-1	many	CASSFGQGTEAFF	TGTGCCAGCAGTTTTGGACAGGGCACTGAAGCTTTCTTT
-	TRBV12-3/TRBV12-4	13	TRBJ1-5	-	CASSSRENQPQHF	TGTGCCAGCAGTTCCAGGGAGAATCAGCCCCAGCATTTT